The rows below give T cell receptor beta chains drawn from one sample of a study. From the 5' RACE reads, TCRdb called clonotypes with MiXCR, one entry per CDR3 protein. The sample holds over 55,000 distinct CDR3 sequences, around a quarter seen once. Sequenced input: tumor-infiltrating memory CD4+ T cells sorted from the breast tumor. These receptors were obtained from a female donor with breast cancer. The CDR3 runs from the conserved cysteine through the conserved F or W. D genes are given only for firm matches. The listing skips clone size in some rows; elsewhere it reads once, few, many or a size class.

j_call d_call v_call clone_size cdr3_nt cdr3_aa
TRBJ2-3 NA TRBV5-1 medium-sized TGCGCCAGCAGATCCGGACCGCGCACAGATACGCAGTATTTT CASRSGPRTDTQYF
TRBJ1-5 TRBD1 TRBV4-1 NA TGCGCCAGCAGCCCGGGGGACAGACTGGAACAGCCCCAGCATTTT CASSPGDRLEQPQHF
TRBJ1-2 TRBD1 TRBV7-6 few TGTGCCAGCAGCTTAGGGGGACAGGGGGTGGTTACCTATGGCTACACCTTC CASSLGGQGVVTYGYTF
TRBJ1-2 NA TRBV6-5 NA TGTGCCAGCACCACTGGGGTGGGCAGTAACTATGGCTACACCTTC CASTTGVGSNYGYTF
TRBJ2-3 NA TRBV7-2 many TGTGCCAGCAGCTCCCTATTAGGGGAAAGGGATACGCAGTATTTT CASSSLLGERDTQYF
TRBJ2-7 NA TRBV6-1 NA TGTGCCAGCTCGACAGACTACTACGAGCAGTACTTC CASSTDYYEQYF
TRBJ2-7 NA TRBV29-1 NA TGCAGCGTTGAAGAAGGGAACGGGAAATACGAGCAGTACTTC CSVEEGNGKYEQYF
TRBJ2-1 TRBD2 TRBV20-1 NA TGCAGTGTCGAGGGACTAGATCTCGGTGAGCAGTTCTTC CSVEGLDLGEQFF
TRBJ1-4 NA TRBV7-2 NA TGTGCCAGCAGCTTGAGGGAGGATTGGGAAAAACTGTTTTTT CASSLREDWEKLFF
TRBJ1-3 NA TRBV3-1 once TGTGCCAGCAGCCCTGCCTCTGGAAACACCATATATTTT CASSPASGNTIYF
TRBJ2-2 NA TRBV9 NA TGTGCCAGCTCCGAGGGGACATTCAGCGGGGAGCTGTTTTTT CASSEGTFSGELFF
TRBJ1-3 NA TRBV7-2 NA TGTGCCAGCAGCCCCCGGACAAGACCTGGAAACACCATATATTTT CASSPRTRPGNTIYF
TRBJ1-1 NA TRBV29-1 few TGCAGCGCCGCTGACAGAGTTAACACTGAAGCTTTCTTT CSAADRVNTEAFF
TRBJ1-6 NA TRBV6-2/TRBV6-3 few TGTGCCAGCAGTTACGGGACCAGTTCACCCCTCCACTTT CASSYGTSSPLHF
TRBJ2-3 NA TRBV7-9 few TGTGCCAGCAGACCCGGTTTGAGGAGGGCCCTTTCAGATACGCAGTATTTT CASRPGLRRALSDTQYF
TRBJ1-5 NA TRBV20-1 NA TGCAGTGCCGCCCCAGGCTCCGCCAGCAATCAGCCCCAGCATTTT CSAAPGSASNQPQHF
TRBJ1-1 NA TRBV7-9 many TGTGCCAGCAGCTTTGACGGTTACAACACTGAAGCTTTCTTT CASSFDGYNTEAFF
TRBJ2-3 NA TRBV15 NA TGTGCCACCAGCAGAGATAAAGTATCAGATACGCAGTATTTT CATSRDKVSDTQYF
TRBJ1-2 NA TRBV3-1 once TGTGCCAGCAGCGGAGACAGCAACTATGGCTACACCTTC CASSGDSNYGYTF
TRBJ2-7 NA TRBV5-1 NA TGCGCCAGCAGCCTCCTAAGCTCCTACGAGCAGTACTTC CASSLLSSYEQYF
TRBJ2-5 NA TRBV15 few TGTGCCACCAGCAAGGGATCCCGGGAGACCCAGTACTTC CATSKGSRETQYF
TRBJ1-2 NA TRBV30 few TGTGCCTGGAGTACCCGCGGGAGAAACTATGGCTACACCTTC CAWSTRGRNYGYTF
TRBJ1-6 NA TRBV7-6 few TGTGCCAGCAGCTTAGGGGATAGATATTCACCCCTCCACTTT CASSLGDRYSPLHF
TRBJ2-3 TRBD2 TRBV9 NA TGTGCCAGCAGCGTAGGGAGCTATAGCGGGAGGATAGATACGCAGTATTTT CASSVGSYSGRIDTQYF
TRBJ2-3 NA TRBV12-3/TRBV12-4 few TGTGCCAGCAGTTGGGACCACTTCGGGGCGCAGTATTTT CASSWDHFGAQYF
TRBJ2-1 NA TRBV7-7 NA TGTGCTAGCAGCGTTGGCTCCGTAGGGCATGAGCAGTTCTTC CASSVGSVGHEQFF
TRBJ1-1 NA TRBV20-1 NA TGCAGTGCTGATCTACAGCCGAACACTGAAGCTTTCTTT CSADLQPNTEAFF
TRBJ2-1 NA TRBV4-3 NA TGCGCCAGCAGCCAAGAATTACCTTCGGAGCAGTTCTTC CASSQELPSEQFF
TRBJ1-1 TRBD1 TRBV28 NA TGTGCCAGCAGTCCCGGGACAGGGTTCGGCACTGAAGCTTTCTTT CASSPGTGFGTEAFF
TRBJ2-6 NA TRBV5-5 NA TGTGCCAGCAGCCCTGAGGTGGTGGGGGCCAACGTCCTGACTTTC CASSPEVVGANVLTF
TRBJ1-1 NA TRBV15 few TGTGCCACCAGCAGAGGGGGGGGTTTGGCTGAAGCTTTCTTT CATSRGGGLAEAFF
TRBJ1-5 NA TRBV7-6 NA TGTGCCAGCAGCTTAGGCCCTAATCAGCCCCAGCATTTT CASSLGPNQPQHF
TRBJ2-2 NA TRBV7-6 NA TGTGCCAGCAGCTTAGTCGGTGTCAGTGGGACCGGGGAGCTGTTTTTT CASSLVGVSGTGELFF
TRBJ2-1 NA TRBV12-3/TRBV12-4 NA TGTGCCAGCAGTTCATCCTGGGGCCTAAGGGAGCTTGAGCAGTTCTTC CASSSSWGLRELEQFF
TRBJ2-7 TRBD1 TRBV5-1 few TGCGCCAGCAGCTTGGGCCCGGACAGGGGGGCCTACGAGCAGTACTTC CASSLGPDRGAYEQYF
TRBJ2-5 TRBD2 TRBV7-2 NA TGTGCCAGCAGCCAAGGCACCCAACTAGCGGGCCGGGAGACCCAGTACTTC CASSQGTQLAGRETQYF
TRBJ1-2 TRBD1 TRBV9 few TGTGCCAGCACCCAGGGGGACAGTAACTATGGCTACACCTTC CASTQGDSNYGYTF
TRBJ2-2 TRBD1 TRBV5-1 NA TGCGCCAGCAGTCAACCTCCGGGACAGGGGGGCACCGGGGAGCTGTTTTTT CASSQPPGQGGTGELFF
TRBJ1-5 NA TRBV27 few TGTGCCAGCAGTTTTAGGGGGACGGTTACAGTAGGGCAGCCCCAGCATTTT CASSFRGTVTVGQPQHF
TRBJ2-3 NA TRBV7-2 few TGTGCCAGCAGCCCTTGGGCAGACACAGATACGCAGTATTTT CASSPWADTDTQYF
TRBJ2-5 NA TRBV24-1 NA TGTGCCACCAGTGACACCGGACAGGAGGGATCGGAGACCCAGTACTTC CATSDTGQEGSETQYF
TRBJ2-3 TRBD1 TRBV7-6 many TGTGCCAGCAGCGTGGGACAGGGTGGATTTAGGACAGATACGCAGTATTTT CASSVGQGGFRTDTQYF
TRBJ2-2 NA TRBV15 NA TGTGCCACCAGCAGAGATTGGTCCGGGGAGCTGTTTTTT CATSRDWSGELFF
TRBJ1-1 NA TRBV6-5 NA TGTGCCAGCAGCCCCGGATTGGCCCTGAACACTGAAGCTTTCTTT CASSPGLALNTEAFF
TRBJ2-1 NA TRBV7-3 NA TGTGCCAGCAGCTTATCCCCAAGAAACAATGAGCAGTTCTTC CASSLSPRNNEQFF
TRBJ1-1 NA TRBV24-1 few TGTGCCACCAGTGACCGCTCTTGGGGGGGCAACACTGAAGCTTTCTTT CATSDRSWGGNTEAFF
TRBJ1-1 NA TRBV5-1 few TGCGCCAGCAGCTTGGCCTCGGTGAACACTGAAGCTTTCTTT CASSLASVNTEAFF
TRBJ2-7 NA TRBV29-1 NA TGCAGCGTTGGGAGGAGGGGCGATATCGACGAGCAGTACTTC CSVGRRGDIDEQYF
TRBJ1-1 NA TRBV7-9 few TGTGCCAGCAGCTATGGACGGCAGAACACTGAAGCTTTCTTT CASSYGRQNTEAFF